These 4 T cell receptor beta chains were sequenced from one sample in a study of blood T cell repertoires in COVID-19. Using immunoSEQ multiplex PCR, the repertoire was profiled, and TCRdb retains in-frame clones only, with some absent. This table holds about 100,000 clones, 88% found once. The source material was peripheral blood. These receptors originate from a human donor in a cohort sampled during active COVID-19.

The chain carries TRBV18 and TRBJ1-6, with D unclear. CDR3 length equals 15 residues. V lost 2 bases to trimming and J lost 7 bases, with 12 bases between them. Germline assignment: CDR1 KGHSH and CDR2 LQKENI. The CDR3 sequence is CASSPSWAENSPLHF. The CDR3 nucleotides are TGTGCCAGCTCACCAAGTTGGGCTGAAAATTCACCCCTCCACTTT.

The DNA for the CDR3 is TGTGCCAGCAGCTTAGTAGCGGGGAGCTACGAGCAGTACTTC. This encodes CASSLVAGSYEQYF. The rearrangement uses TRBV7-8 and TRBJ2-7, with 8 nucleotides matching TRBD2. The V gene's germline CDR1 is SGHVS and CDR2 FQNEAQ. V lost 1 base, J lost 3 bases, and 2 bases stayed unmatched. CDR3 length equals 14 residues. Filled out from reference TRBV7-8 and TRBJ2-7, the complete variable domain reads GAGVSQSPRYKVAKRGQDVALRCDPISGHVSLFWYQQALGQGPEFLTYFQNEAQLDKSGLPSDRFFAERPEGSVSTLKIQRTQQEDSAVYLCASSLVAGSYEQYFGPGTRLTVT.

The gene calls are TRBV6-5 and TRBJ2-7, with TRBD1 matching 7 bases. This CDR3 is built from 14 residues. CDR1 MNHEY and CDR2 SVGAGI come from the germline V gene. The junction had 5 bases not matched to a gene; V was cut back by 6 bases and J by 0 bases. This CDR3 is CASRRDRPSYEQYF. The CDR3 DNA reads TGTGCCAGCAGGAGGGACAGACCCTCCTACGAGCAGTACTTC.

CDR3 DNA: TGTGCCAGCAGCCCAAGGATGTCGGGAGGCGGGGATACGCAGTATTTT. This encodes CASSPRMSGGGDTQYF. This chain links TRBV5-5 with TRBJ2-3; 7 bases match TRBD2. The V and J ends lost 4 bases and 6 bases, in that order; junction bases with no gene match: 14. The germline V gene has CDR1 SGHKS and CDR2 YYEKEE (reference sequence). This CDR3 contains 16 residues.